The 26 T cell receptor beta chains presented below share a single source sample, sequenced in a study of graft-versus-host responses after intestinal transplantation. Their target antigens are unknown. Libraries were prepared by immunoSEQ multiplex PCR; TCRdb keeps only in-frame clonotypes and omits some of them. The sample has fewer than 130,000 clones, about 93% seen once. The material sequenced was unstimulated CD8+ T cells sorted from spleen or lymph node cells, taken before intestinal transplant. The receptors shown here come from a human donor who received an intestinal transplant.

The rearrangement links TRBV6-1 to TRBJ2-1, with 10 bases fitting TRBD1. With V trimmed by 3 bases and J by 4 bases, 6 bases remained unmatched. This CDR3 is built from 16 residues. Germline values: CDR1 MNHNS, CDR2 SASEGT. CDR3 DNA: TGTGCCAGCAGTGACCCGGGACAGGGGCCTTACAATGAGCAGTTCTTC. It codes for CASSDPGQGPYNEQFF.

CDR3 in DNA: TGTGCCAGCAGATCCCGGGACAGGGGCTACGAGCAGTACTTC. It specifies CASRSRDRGYEQYF. This chain links TRBV6-5 with TRBJ2-7; 10 nucleotides align to TRBD1. The CDR3 runs 14 residues. V lost 6 bases and J lost 3; bases outside the gene matches: 5. Germline V gives CDR1 MNHEY, CDR2 SVGAGI.

The V call is TRBV7-2, the J call TRBJ2-3, with a possible D match to TRBD2 (6 bases). Trimming stripped 3 bases from V and 0 bases from J, with 10 bases between. CDR1 and CDR2 from the germline V gene are SGHTA and FQGNSA. The CDR3 has 15 amino acids. The CDR3 DNA reads TGTGCCAGCAGCTTTTCAGGAGGGAGCACAGATACGCAGTATTTT. Translation: CASSFSGGSTDTQYF.

J is TRBJ1-1 and V is TRBV27; D is perhaps TRBD1 (6 bases). The V end was cut by 8 bases, the J end by 4 bases, with 17 bases between. This CDR3 spans 14 amino acids. CDR1 and CDR2 (germline): MNHEY, SMNVEV (reference sequence). Here the CDR3 reads CASWLGGQGTEAFF. The CDR3 DNA reads TGTGCCAGCTGGCTAGGGGGGCAGGGCACTGAAGCTTTCTTT.

The V gene is TRBV25-1, the J gene TRBJ1-2; no firm D call. Germline V gives CDR1 MGHDK, CDR2 SYGVNS. The CDR3 spans 15 residues. The V end lost 2 bases, the J end lost 0 bases, and 10 bases lay between the germline ends. As DNA, the CDR3 is TGTGCCAGCAGTGAAGGGTTAAAAGCTAACTATGGCTACACCTTC. It specifies CASSEGLKANYGYTF.

The gene calls are TRBV29-1 and TRBJ1-1; no clear D gene. The CDR3 runs 10 residues. The germline V gene encodes CDR1 SQVTM and CDR2 ANQGSEA. V lost 7 bases and J 1 base, leaving 4 bases between the germline ends. The CDR3 region has the DNA TGCAGCGCTGAGAACACTGAAGCTTTCTTT. Translated, it gives CSAENTEAFF.

This chain joins TRBV28 and TRBJ2-7, with D possibly matching TRBD1 (5 bases). The ends were cut back, 5 bases at V and 2 bases at J, with 16 bases in the middle. The CDR3 loop spans 15 amino acids. CDR1 is MDHEN, CDR2 SYDVKM, per germline. DNA of the CDR3: TGTGCCAGCAGTACATCCAACAGGACCGCCTACGAGCAGTACTTC. The encoded protein is CASSTSNRTAYEQYF.

The CDR3, as DNA: TGTGCCAGCAGATATCAAGGGTCTAGCACAGATACGCAGTATTTT. Protein sequence: CASRYQGSSTDTQYF. The chain couples TRBV27 to TRBJ2-3; D ambiguous. Germline CDR1 reads MNHEY; CDR2 reads SMNVEV (reference sequence). The V gene lost 6 bases and the J gene lost 0 bases, with 13 bases spanning the gap. The CDR3 contains 15 residues.

The chain employs TRBV7-8 and TRBJ2-1, with 7 positions matching TRBD1. The CDR3 is 14 amino acids. Per germline, CDR1 SGHVS and CDR2 FQNEAQ. Losses at the gene ends were 5 bases for V and 7 bases for J; bases not matched to a gene: 8. For the CDR3, the DNA is TGTGCCAGCAGCCTCGAGGGACAGATTAATGAGCAGTTCTTC. This codes for CASSLEGQINEQFF.

The V and J genes are TRBV7-6 and TRBJ1-3; TRBD1 aligns across 9 bases. The CDR3 is made up of 15 amino acids. Germline CDR1 SGHVS, CDR2 FNYEAQ. V lost 5 bases to trimming and J lost 2 bases; unmatched junction nucleotides: 4. The CDR3 region has the DNA TGTGCCAGCAGCCAGGGACAGGGACCTGGAAACACCATATATTTT. It codes for CASSQGQGPGNTIYF.

The chain recombines TRBV27 with TRBJ2-7; D gene ambiguous. The CDR3 is 13 residues long. The germline gives CDR1 MNHEY, CDR2 SMNVEV (reference sequence). Between the trimmed V and J ends, which lost 4 bases and 0 bases, there was a span of 7 bases. The CDR3 DNA sequence: TGTGCCAGCAGTTACCTTACCTCCTACGAGCAGTACTTC. Amino acids: CASSYLTSYEQYF.

V is TRBV4-1 and J is TRBJ2-1; 7 bases line up with TRBD2. Losses at the gene ends were 0 bases for V and 3 bases for J; bases not matched to a gene: 8. Germline CDR1 reads MGHRA; CDR2 reads YSYEKL. The CDR3 length is 17 residues. CDR3 DNA sequence: TGCGCCAGCAGCCAAGAGTGGTGGCGGGAGCTCTACAATGAGCAGTTCTTC. It codes for CASSQEWWRELYNEQFF.

The sample holds one count of this clone. V is TRBV27 and J is TRBJ2-7; the D is unclear. From germline, CDR1 is MNHEY and CDR2 SMNVEV (reference sequence). The length of the CDR3 is 16 residues. Trimming removed 6 bases from V and 7 bases from J, with 25 bases in between. CDR3 nucleotide sequence: TGTGCCAGCAGCGCCCGGTTAGGAGTTTCCTCCTGGGAGCAGTACTTC. It is translated as CASSARLGVSSWEQYF.

This chain uses TRBV5-6 with TRBJ2-7; no reliable D call. Germline CDR1 reads SGHDT; CDR2 reads YYEEEE. Trimming stripped 0 bases from V and 3 bases from J, with 4 bases between. The CDR3 is 12 amino acids. CDR3 in DNA: TGTGCCAGCAGCTTGGACGACTACGAGCAGTACTTC. Encoded protein: CASSLDDYEQYF.

V usage is TRBV9 and J usage is TRBJ2-5, with 14 positions matching TRBD2. The germline CDR1 and CDR2 sequences are SGDLS and YYNGEE. CDR3 length: 17 amino acids. Trimming took 2 bases from V and 8 from J; bases not matched to a gene: 11. The CDR3 bases are TGTGCCAGCAGCGTCGGGACGGTGGGACTAGCGGGAGTTACCCAGTACTTC. Protein sequence: CASSVGTVGLAGVTQYF. Supplemented by reference TRBV9 and TRBJ2-5, the full variable domain reads DSGVTQTPKHLITATGQRVTLRCSPRSGDLSVYWYQQSLDQGLQFLIQYYNGEERAKGNILERFSAQQFPDLHSELNLSSLELGDSALYFCASSVGTVGLAGVTQYFGPGTRLLVL.

V and J are TRBV19 and TRBJ2-1; no clear D gene. Trimming stripped 2 bases from V and 0 bases from J, with 11 bases between. This CDR3 is 16 amino acids long. CDR1 is LNHDA, CDR2 SQIVND, per germline (reference sequence). For the CDR3, the DNA is TGTGCCAGTAGTATAACCGCCCGGAGCTCCTACAATGAGCAGTTCTTC. As protein: CASSITARSSYNEQFF.

V and J are TRBV6-5 and TRBJ2-1; 9 bases line up with TRBD1. Germline assignment: CDR1 MNHEY and CDR2 SVGAGI. The CDR3 covers 13 residues. The junction had 7 bases not matched to a gene; V was cut back by 8 bases and J by 8 bases. The CDR3 region is CASGDREEYEQFF. In DNA, the CDR3 is TGTGCCAGCGGGGACAGGGAAGAATATGAGCAGTTCTTC.

The chain has TRBV5-4 and TRBJ1-1; D is perhaps TRBD1 (6 bases). V dropped 2 bases and J dropped 5 bases, with 7 bases sitting between them. Germline loops: CDR1 SGHNT, CDR2 YYREEE (reference sequence). The CDR3 has 12 residues. The CDR3: CASSFTGTEAFF. In nucleotides, the CDR3 is TGTGCCAGCAGCTTTACAGGGACTGAAGCTTTCTTT.

In nucleotides, the CDR3 is TGTGCCAGCAGCGTAGTGGTCCTTGGGTCCTACAATGAGCAGTTCTTC. Translating it yields CASSVVVLGSYNEQFF. The V and J genes are TRBV9 and TRBJ2-1; D is uncertain. The V end was cut by 0 bases, the J end by 1 base, with 11 bases between. Germline V CDR1 and CDR2: SGDLS, YYNGEE. The CDR3 totals 16 residues.

The chain carries TRBV2 and TRBJ2-1; D tentatively fits TRBD1 or TRBD2 (7 bases each). The CDR3 spans 15 residues. Germline V gene data show CDR1 as SNHLY and CDR2 as FYNNEI. The V end lost 5 bases, the J end lost 4 bases, and 15 bases lay between the germline ends. In DNA form, the CDR3 reads TGTGCCAGCAGTCCTCAGGGGGAGGGATACAATGAGCAGTTCTTC. Translation: CASSPQGEGYNEQFF.

The chain joins TRBV4-1 to TRBJ2-3; no clear D gene. The germline V gene has CDR1 MGHRA and CDR2 YSYEKL. The CDR3 loop spans 16 amino acids. Trimming took off 0 bases at V and 3 bases at J, with 13 bases between the two ends. The CDR3 spells CASSQEFPVTTDTQYF. The DNA for the CDR3 is TGCGCCAGCAGCCAAGAATTCCCCGTTACTACAGATACGCAGTATTTT.

This chain connects TRBV19 to TRBJ1-6; 7 bases are shared with TRBD1. The CDR3 contains 15 residues. The junction had 10 bases not matched to a gene; V was cut back by 7 bases and J by 7 bases. The germline CDR1 and CDR2 sequences are LNHDA and SQIVND (reference sequence). CDR3 sequence (DNA): TGTGCCAGTACCGCCTTTACAGGGGCCAATTCACCCCTCCACTTT. Protein: CASTAFTGANSPLHF.

The J gene is TRBJ1-5, the V gene TRBV27; TRBD1 might be the D (6 bases). Germline CDR1 and CDR2: MNHEY and SMNVEV (reference sequence). CDR3 length equals 14 residues. Trimming shortened V by 8 bases and J by 5 bases, and 16 bases separated the two germline ends. CDR3 residues: CASGSHRVDQPQHF. The CDR3 DNA is TGTGCCAGCGGGAGCCACAGGGTTGATCAGCCCCAGCATTTT.

V gene TRBV5-5 combines with J gene TRBJ1-2; D uncertain. V dropped 4 bases and J dropped 8 bases, with 15 bases sitting between them. Germline V gives CDR1 SGHKS, CDR2 YYEKEE (reference sequence). The CDR3 is made up of 13 amino acids. CDR3 residues: CASSPPGLRGYTF. The CDR3 coding sequence is TGTGCCAGCAGCCCCCCGGGGTTAAGGGGCTACACCTTC. The complete variable domain, with remaining parts taken from reference TRBV5-5 and TRBJ1-2, reads DAGVTQSPTHLIKTRGQQVTLRCSPISGHKSVSWYQQVLGQGPQFIFQYYEKEERGRGNFPDRFSARQFPNYSSELNVNALLLGDSALYLCASSPPGLRGYTFGSGTRLTVV.

A single count supports this clone. The chain has TRBV4-2 and TRBJ2-1; TRBD2 agrees at 12 bases. The V and J ends lost 1 base and 4 bases, in that order; junction bases with no gene match: 5. CDR3 length: 17 amino acids. Germline V gene lookup returns CDR1 LGHNA and CDR2 YNFKEQ. Here the CDR3 DNA reads TGTGCCAGCAGCCAAGGTCTAGCGGGAGGGTTATACAATGAGCAGTTCTTC. It encodes CASSQGLAGGLYNEQFF.

The gene calls are TRBV5-5 and TRBJ2-7; possible D gene TRBD2, 5 bases. The germline CDR1 and CDR2 sequences are SGHKS and YYEKEE (reference sequence). V gave up 6 bases and J gave up 4 bases, with 8 bases separating them. There are 11 residues in the CDR3. The CDR3: CASIRGYEQYF. The CDR3 DNA sequence: TGTGCCAGCATCCGGGGATACGAGCAGTACTTC.